These 30 T cell receptor beta chains share one sample of origin, sequenced in a study of shared clonotypes between healthy human individuals. TCRdb keeps only in-frame clones here, not all; method: immunoSEQ multiplex PCR. Of about 1.1 million clones detected, approximately 77% appear once; the ten largest clones hold 0.89%. The specimen sequenced was memory CD4+ T cells from PBMCs. Specified subset: CD45RA-negative fraction. Receptors were obtained from a man younger than 35 in good health. Some clones in this sample may be carry-over from other donors' samples.

This chain uses TRBV4-1 with TRBJ2-1; no reliable D call. Germline V gene data show CDR1 as MGHRA and CDR2 as YSYEKL. The CDR3 totals 12 residues. Trimming cost V 1 base and J 8 bases, with 6 bases left between them. The CDR3 DNA follows: TGCGCCAGCAGCCAAGTCTTCTATGAGCAGTTCTTC. This sequence encodes CASSQVFYEQFF.

The chain employs TRBV2 and TRBJ1-1, with D unresolved. V lost 1 base, J lost 1 base, and 7 bases lay in between. This CDR3 comprises 14 residues. Germline lookup yields CDR1 SNHLY and CDR2 FYNNEI. CDR3 sequence (DNA): TGTGCCAGCAGTGAAGAGGTAGGGAACACTGAAGCTTTCTTT. Protein: CASSEEVGNTEAFF.

V and J are TRBV2 and TRBJ2-7; D perhaps matches TRBD2 (6 bases). Trimming shortened V by 6 bases and J by 3 bases, and 12 bases separated the two germline ends. This CDR3 has 13 residues. From germline, CDR1 is SNHLY and CDR2 FYNNEI. CDR3: CASSGLKNYEQYF. CDR3 sequence (DNA): TGTGCCAGCAGCGGACTAAAGAACTACGAGCAGTACTTC.

The chain recombines TRBV23-1 with TRBJ1-1; D call uncertain. TRBV23-1 is treated as an ORF (open reading frame) with a function not yet certain. The V end lost 2 bases, the J end lost 1 base, and 8 bases lay between the germline ends. The CDR3 runs to 14 residues. The CDR3 spells CASSQAPGNTEAFF. The DNA of the CDR3 is TGCGCCAGCAGTCAAGCCCCCGGGAACACTGAAGCTTTCTTT.

This clone was detected a few times. At the DNA level, this CDR3 is encoded by other sequences in the same sample as well. This chain connects TRBV9 to TRBJ2-3, with 11 bases identical to TRBD2. This CDR3 is built from 15 residues. CDR1 and CDR2 (germline): SGDLS, YYNGEE. The ends lost 1 base at V and 4 bases at J; junction bases unmatched: 2. CDR3 nucleotides: TGTGCCAGCAGCGTACTAGCGGGAGGTGCAGATACGCAGTATTTT. Translating gives CASSVLAGGADTQYF.

The chain uses TRBV29-1 and TRBJ2-3; 9 bases are a match to TRBD1. Per the germline V gene, CDR1 is SQVTM and CDR2 is ANQGSEA. V shed 6 bases and J 4 bases; nucleotides not matched to a gene: 8. This CDR3 has 14 amino acids. The CDR3 protein is CSVQSGTGPDTQYF. CDR3 DNA sequence: TGCAGCGTCCAGTCGGGGACAGGGCCAGATACGCAGTATTTT.

This chain links TRBV9 with TRBJ2-7, with 11 bases lining up with TRBD2. The CDR3 runs to 15 residues. The junction had 7 bases not matched to a gene; V was cut back by 2 bases and J by 6 bases. Germline values: CDR1 SGDLS, CDR2 YYNGEE. CDR3 DNA sequence: TGTGCCAGCAGCGTGACGACTAGCGGGGCTTTCGAGCAGTACTTC. It translates to CASSVTTSGAFEQYF. Full variable domain (missing parts from reference TRBV9 and TRBJ2-7): DSGVTQTPKHLITATGQRVTLRCSPRSGDLSVYWYQQSLDQGLQFLIQYYNGEERAKGNILERFSAQQFPDLHSELNLSSLELGDSALYFCASSVTTSGAFEQYFGPGTRLTVT.

The chain joins TRBV10-3 to TRBJ2-3; TRBD1 matches 10 bases. With V trimmed by 10 bases and J by 7 bases, 8 bases remained unmatched. Germline lookup yields CDR1 ENHRY and CDR2 SYGVKD. The CDR3 consists of 13 residues. The CDR3 DNA reads TGTGCCACCAAACGGGACAGGGGTTATACGCAGTATTTT. Protein product: CATKRDRGYTQYF.

Concerning this clone itself: The same CDR3 arises from other DNA sequences in this sample as well. The gene calls are TRBV18 and TRBJ1-2, with D possibly being TRBD1 (6 bases). V shed 2 bases and J shed 2 bases, with 6 bases lying between them. This CDR3 is 13 amino acids long. CDR1 and CDR2 (germline): KGHSH, LQKENI. CDR3 in DNA: TGTGCCAGCTCACCAACAGGGAACTATGGCTACACCTTC. This encodes CASSPTGNYGYTF. The whole variable domain, remainder taken from reference TRBV18 and TRBJ1-2, is NAGVMQNPRHLVRRRGQEARLRCSPMKGHSHVYWYRQLPEEGLKFMVYLQKENIIDESGMPKERFSAEFPKEGPSILRIQQVVRGDSAAYFCASSPTGNYGYTFGSGTRLTVV.

This clone has more than one count but fewer than ten. The rearrangement uses TRBV28 and TRBJ1-1; no clear D gene. Trimming shortened V by 10 bases and J by 1 base, and 13 bases separated the two germline ends. This CDR3 spans 13 amino acids. In germline, CDR1 is MDHEN, CDR2 SYDVKM. The CDR3 loop reads CATLSRANTEAFF. The CDR3 nucleotides read TGTGCCACCTTGTCCCGGGCGAACACTGAAGCTTTCTTT.

The chain combines TRBV11-2 with TRBJ2-5; possibly TRBD1 or TRBD2 for D (6 bases each). Germline values: CDR1 SGHAT, CDR2 FQNNGV. V was clipped by 6 bases and J by 10 bases, with 18 bases between them. This CDR3 has 13 residues. The CDR3 nucleotides read TGTGCCAGCAGTCAAAACGGAAGGGGGGACCAGTACTTC. This encodes CASSQNGRGDQYF.

In nucleotides, the CDR3 is TGTGCCAGCAGTTTCTGGCAGGGGAACACTGAAGCTTTCTTT. Its protein is CASSFWQGNTEAFF. This chain joins TRBV28 and TRBJ1-1; D might be TRBD1 (5 bases). Trimming took off 3 bases at V and 1 base at J, with 9 bases between the two ends. Germline CDR1 reads MDHEN; CDR2 reads SYDVKM. The length of the CDR3 is 14 residues. Supplemented by reference TRBV28 and TRBJ1-1, the full variable domain reads DVKVTQSSRYLVKRTGEKVFLECVQDMDHENMFWYRQDPGLGLRLIYFSYDVKMKEKGDIPEGYSVSREKKERFSLILESASTNQTSMYLCASSFWQGNTEAFFGQGTRLTVV.

V gene TRBV7-3 combines with J gene TRBJ2-2; 8 positions agree with TRBD2. Trimming took 5 bases from V and 3 from J; bases not matched to a gene: 11. CDR1 is SGHTA and CDR2 is FQGTGA in the germline V gene. CDR3 length: 17 amino acids. In nucleotides, the CDR3 is TGTGCCAGCAGCCCCCAGGGCGGGAGGTTTTACACCGGGGAGCTGTTTTTT. Protein product: CASSPQGGRFYTGELFF.

Worth noting for this clone: This may come from a read error, since a much larger clone is one base off. The chain recombines TRBV4-1 with TRBJ2-5; TRBD2 matches at 13 bases. Germline assignment: CDR1 MGHRA and CDR2 YSYEKL. The CDR3 contains 16 residues. V was clipped by 1 base and J by 5 bases; unmatched bases: 4. This CDR3 is CASSQGTSGGMETQYF. In DNA form, the CDR3 reads TGCGCCAGCAGCCAAGGGACTAGCGGGGGAATGGAGACCCAGTACTTC.

The V and J genes are TRBV27 and TRBJ1-5; D might be TRBD1 (5 bases). CDR3 length: 14 residues. Trimming stripped 6 bases from V and 3 bases from J, with 12 bases between. The V gene's germline CDR1 is MNHEY and CDR2 SMNVEV (reference sequence). For the CDR3, the DNA is TGTGCCAGCAGGAGTGGGGGTTTCAATCAGCCCCAGCATTTT. It encodes CASRSGGFNQPQHF.

The rearrangement uses TRBV7-2 and TRBJ1-2; D gene unclear. V was clipped by 3 bases and J by 5 bases, with 10 bases between them. The CDR3 contains 13 residues. From germline, CDR1 is SGHTA and CDR2 FQGNSA. For the CDR3, the DNA is TGTGCCAGCAGCTTGAGTAGTATTTATGGCTACACCTTC. Translated, it gives CASSLSSIYGYTF.

This chain links TRBV7-3 with TRBJ2-1; 11 bases match TRBD2. Trimming removed 5 bases from V and 7 bases from J; junction bases left unmatched: 10. From germline, CDR1 is SGHTA and CDR2 FQGTGA. This CDR3 is built from 16 residues. CDR3 loop: CASSTGTSGWGNEQFF. Here the CDR3 DNA reads TGTGCCAGCAGCACCGGGACTAGCGGATGGGGGAATGAGCAGTTCTTC.

This clone was detected once. CDR3 residues: CASSTPDRGYTGELFF. The CDR3 DNA reads TGTGCCAGCAGCACACCGGACAGGGGGTACACCGGGGAGCTGTTTTTT. The genes are TRBV7-9 and TRBJ2-2, with TRBD1 identical over 10 bases. Germline CDR1 reads SEHNR; CDR2 reads FQNEAQ (reference sequence). V shed 5 bases and J 3 bases; nucleotides not matched to a gene: 6. The CDR3 contains 16 residues.

This clone was detected once. The chain joins TRBV10-3 to TRBJ2-1; D remains ambiguous. Trimming removed 9 bases at V and 5 bases at J, with 14 bases between. CDR3 size: 13 residues. Germline-derived CDR1 and CDR2 are ENHRY and SYGVKD. The CDR3 coding sequence is TGTGCCATTCAGAAAGAACCTAACAATGAGCAGTTCTTC. This encodes CAIQKEPNNEQFF.

The sample holds one count of this clone. The genes are TRBV28 and TRBJ2-3, with 7 bases lining up with TRBD2. Germline CDR1 reads MDHEN; CDR2 reads SYDVKM. Unmatched junction bases numbered 6, after V lost 6 bases and J lost 0 bases. This CDR3 is built from 15 residues. In DNA, the CDR3 is TGTGCCAGCAGCCCTAGCGGAACTAGCACAGATACGCAGTATTTT. It encodes CASSPSGTSTDTQYF.

This clone was recorded once. Other DNA sequences in this sample translate to the same CDR3. This rearrangement joins TRBV18 to TRBJ2-7; perhaps TRBD1 as D (5 bases). This CDR3 is built from 14 residues. Germline lookup yields CDR1 KGHSH and CDR2 LQKENI. V lost 3 bases to trimming and J lost 0 bases, with 9 bases between them. CDR3 DNA: TGTGCCAGCTCACCGGGGCAGAACTCCTACGAGCAGTACTTC. It codes for CASSPGQNSYEQYF.

The rearrangement links TRBV7-2 to TRBJ2-1; D is possibly TRBD2 (5 bases). V was shortened by 0 bases and J by 3 bases, with 9 bases between the two germline ends. This CDR3 comprises 15 residues. In germline, CDR1 is SGHTA, CDR2 FQGNSA. CDR3 DNA: TGTGCCAGCAGCTTAGCGGGAGAGGACTACAATGAGCAGTTCTTC. Translating it yields CASSLAGEDYNEQFF.

The chain employs TRBV7-2 and TRBJ1-1; a weak D match, TRBD1 (5 bases). Trimming shortened V by 3 bases and J by 9 bases, and 8 bases separated the two germline ends. CDR3 length equals 11 residues. From germline, CDR1 is SGHTA and CDR2 FQGNSA. CDR3 in amino acids: CASSLGEKAFF. As DNA, the CDR3 is TGTGCCAGCAGCTTGGGGGAGAAAGCTTTCTTT.

In DNA form, the CDR3 reads TGTGCCAGCAGGAAGGGGGTCGGCCAGCCCCAGCATTTT. It specifies CASRKGVGQPQHF. This chain uses TRBV2 with TRBJ1-5; maybe TRBD1 (6 bases). The germline V gene encodes CDR1 SNHLY and CDR2 FYNNEI. V lost 6 bases and J 7 bases, leaving 13 bases between the germline ends. The CDR3 length is 13 residues. Using reference TRBV2 and TRBJ1-5 for the parts outside the CDR3, the full variable domain is EPEVTQTPSHQVTQMGQEVILRCVPISNHLYFYWYRQILGQKVEFLVSFYNNEISEKSEIFDDQFSVERPDGSNFTLKIRSTKLEDSAMYFCASRKGVGQPQHFGDGTRLSIL.

This clone came up a few times. The gene calls are TRBV4-1 and TRBJ2-7; 11 nucleotides line up with TRBD2. The CDR3 loop spans 19 amino acids. Unmatched junction bases numbered 12, after V lost 2 bases and J lost 0 bases. The germline V gene has CDR1 MGHRA and CDR2 YSYEKL. The CDR3 DNA sequence: TGCGCCAGCAGCCAACGGGTTTTAGGACTAGCGGGTAACTCCTACGAGCAGTACTTC. Protein product: CASSQRVLGLAGNSYEQYF.

For the CDR3, the DNA is TGTGCCAGCAGCCCCAGAAGGACACGGAACACTGAAGCTTTCTTT. This sequence encodes CASSPRRTRNTEAFF. The chain uses TRBV5-6 and TRBJ1-1; TRBD1 is a possible D gene (5 bases). Germline CDR1 and CDR2: SGHDT and YYEEEE. Trimming left V 4 bases short and J 1 base short, with 14 bases between. There are 15 residues in the CDR3.

The V gene is TRBV28, the J gene TRBJ2-1; 7 nucleotides match TRBD1. The CDR3 has 17 amino acids. The junction had 9 bases not matched to a gene; V was cut back by 4 bases and J by 0 bases. CDR1 is MDHEN and CDR2 is SYDVKM in the germline V gene. CDR3 sequence reads: CASSSNIQGNSYNEQFF. The CDR3 DNA reads TGTGCCAGCAGTTCTAATATACAGGGGAACTCCTACAATGAGCAGTTCTTC.

This clone was seen only a few times. V and J are TRBV6-6 and TRBJ2-1; 16 bases agree with TRBD2. Germline assignment: CDR1 MNHNY and CDR2 SVGAGI (reference sequence). This CDR3 spans 16 amino acids. V trimming: 6 bases; J trimming: 10 bases; junction bases outside the gene matches: 9. CDR3 sequence reads: CASSSPGTSGRAEQFF. CDR3 sequence (DNA): TGTGCCAGCAGCTCACCCGGGACTAGCGGGAGGGCCGAGCAGTTCTTC.

This chain connects TRBV9 to TRBJ2-4, with TRBD1 matching over 8 bases. Losses at the gene ends were 3 bases for V and 7 bases for J; bases not matched to a gene: 3. CDR1 and CDR2 (germline): SGDLS, YYNGEE. The CDR3 consists of 13 residues. CDR3 sequence: CASSARQGNIQYF. CDR3 bases: TGTGCCAGCAGCGCCAGACAGGGGAACATTCAGTACTTC.

The J gene is TRBJ2-5, the V gene TRBV7-3; no reliable D call. The germline V and J ends were trimmed by 2 bases and 5 bases, with 12 bases remaining between them. CDR3 length equals 14 residues. Germline CDR1 reads SGHTA; CDR2 reads FQGTGA. The CDR3 DNA sequence: TGTGCCAGCAGCTTATCCGCAGGCCGGGAGACCCAGTACTTC. This sequence encodes CASSLSAGRETQYF.